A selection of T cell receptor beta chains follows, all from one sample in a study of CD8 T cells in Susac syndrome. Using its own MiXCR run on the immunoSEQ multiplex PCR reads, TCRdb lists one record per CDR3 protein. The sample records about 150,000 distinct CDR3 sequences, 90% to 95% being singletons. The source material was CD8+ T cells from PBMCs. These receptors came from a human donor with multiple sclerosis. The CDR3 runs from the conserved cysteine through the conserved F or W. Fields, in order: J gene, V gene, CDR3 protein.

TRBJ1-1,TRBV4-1,CASSHGQAGREAFF
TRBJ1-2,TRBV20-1,CSARVRRGEGDAGYTF
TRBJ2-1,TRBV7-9,CASSLRGYEQFF
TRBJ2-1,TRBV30,CAWSRATSFENEQFF
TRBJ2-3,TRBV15,CATSNSRAKGTDTQYF
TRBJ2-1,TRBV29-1,CSVRGLHNEQFF
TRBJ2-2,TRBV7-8,CASSLVFANTGELFF
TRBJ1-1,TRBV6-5,CASSPNKYTEAFF
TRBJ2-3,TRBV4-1,CASSQFPGQAADTQYF
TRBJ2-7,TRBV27,CASSRGGGTGREQYF
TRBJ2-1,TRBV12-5,CASGLGTDNWSSYNEQFF
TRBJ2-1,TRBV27,CATHSYNEQFF
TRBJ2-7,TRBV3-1,CASSVTGSGSYEQYF
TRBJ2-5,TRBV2,CASRGPVGQRGTQYF
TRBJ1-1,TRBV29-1,CSDLRGTSTFF
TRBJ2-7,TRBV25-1,CASSELEGVEQYF
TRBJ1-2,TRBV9,CASSEGNRAPFGNYGYTF
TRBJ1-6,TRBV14,CASSPGQGHNSPLHF
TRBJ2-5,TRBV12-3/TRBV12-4,CASSQDQETQYF
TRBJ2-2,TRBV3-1,CASSQDWAMVGTGELFF